Listed below are T cell receptor beta chains from one sample, sequenced in a study of T cell responses to AZD1222 COVID-19 vaccine. TCRdb's table, derived via immunoSEQ multiplex PCR, lists solely in-frame clones and lacks some. Here the sample spans 140,000 or so clones, about 92% being singletons. The specimen comprised peripheral blood, sampled after recovery from COVID-19. These receptors all stem from an adult who had recovered from COVID-19. CDR3s include the opening cysteine and the closing phenylalanine or tryptophan. D genes are given only for firm matches. Size tells how often a clone was seen (once, few, many) or the class of an expanded clone, and some rows leave it out.

V gene: TRBV7-9
clone size: -
D gene: -
J gene: TRBJ1-1
CDR3 DNA: TGTGCCAGCAGCCCCGGGGGGATAGCAGAAGCTTTCTTT
CDR3 protein: CASSPGGIAEAFF

V gene: TRBV6-5
clone size: -
D gene: -
J gene: TRBJ1-5
CDR3 DNA: TGTGCCAGCAGCCGGGGGGTCGGTCAGCCCCAGCATTTT
CDR3 protein: CASSRGVGQPQHF

V gene: TRBV11-2
clone size: -
D gene: TRBD2
J gene: TRBJ2-7
CDR3 DNA: TGTGCCAGCAGCCCTACTAGCGGGAGGTTCTCCTACGAGCAGTACTTC
CDR3 protein: CASSPTSGRFSYEQYF

V gene: TRBV10-1
clone size: -
D gene: -
J gene: TRBJ1-2
CDR3 DNA: TGCGCCAGCAGTAGGGGGACTAACTATGGCTACACCTTC
CDR3 protein: CASSRGTNYGYTF

V gene: TRBV28
clone size: -
D gene: TRBD2
J gene: TRBJ2-7
CDR3 DNA: TGTGCCGCCGCCCGGAGCGGGAGTTTCGAGCAGTACTTC
CDR3 protein: CAAARSGSFEQYF

V gene: TRBV18
clone size: -
D gene: TRBD1
J gene: TRBJ2-2
CDR3 DNA: TGTGCCAGCTCACCTTTGGACAGGGACACCGGGGAGCTGTTTTTT
CDR3 protein: CASSPLDRDTGELFF

V gene: TRBV7-9
clone size: -
D gene: -
J gene: TRBJ1-3
CDR3 DNA: TGTGCCAGCAGCTTCCCGATTACTGGAAACACCATATATTTT
CDR3 protein: CASSFPITGNTIYF

V gene: TRBV5-5
clone size: -
D gene: TRBD1
J gene: TRBJ1-2
CDR3 DNA: TGTGCCAGCAGCTTTCCGACAGGGGGCAAACCCCTAACGGGGTATGGCTACACCTTC
CDR3 protein: CASSFPTGGKPLTGYGYTF

V gene: TRBV14
clone size: -
D gene: -
J gene: TRBJ1-1
CDR3 DNA: TGTGCCAGCAGCCAAGCCTCCAAAGCTTTCTTT
CDR3 protein: CASSQASKAFF

V gene: TRBV4-2
clone size: -
D gene: TRBD2
J gene: TRBJ2-5
CDR3 DNA: TGTGCCAGCAGCCAAGAAGCCCCGACTAGCGGACAAGAGACCCAGTACTTC
CDR3 protein: CASSQEAPTSGQETQYF

V gene: TRBV28
clone size: -
D gene: -
J gene: TRBJ1-5
CDR3 DNA: TGTGCCAGCAGTTTGGGCAGCGGCAATCAGCCCCAGCATTTT
CDR3 protein: CASSLGSGNQPQHF

V gene: TRBV5-1
clone size: once
D gene: TRBD2
J gene: TRBJ2-1
CDR3 DNA: TGCGCCAGCGCAGCGGGAGGGCTCAACAATGAGCAGTTCTTC
CDR3 protein: CASAAGGLNNEQFF

V gene: TRBV11-3
clone size: -
D gene: -
J gene: TRBJ2-7
CDR3 DNA: TGTGCCAGCAGCGCTAAGACAGGTCCCTCCTACGAGCAGTACTTC
CDR3 protein: CASSAKTGPSYEQYF

V gene: TRBV13
clone size: -
D gene: -
J gene: TRBJ2-3
CDR3 DNA: TGTGCCAGCAGCCCAGGTGGGGGCTCCACAGATACGCAGTATTTT
CDR3 protein: CASSPGGGSTDTQYF

V gene: TRBV2
clone size: few
D gene: TRBD1
J gene: TRBJ1-2
CDR3 DNA: TGTGCCACCCTTGGGTTACAGGGGGCGCGGTGGGGCTACACCTTC
CDR3 protein: CATLGLQGARWGYTF

V gene: TRBV7-2
clone size: -
D gene: -
J gene: TRBJ2-3
CDR3 DNA: TGTGCCAGCAGCTCCTCACGGGACTTCCCTAGCACAGATACGCAGTATTTT
CDR3 protein: CASSSSRDFPSTDTQYF

V gene: TRBV4-2
clone size: -
D gene: TRBD2
J gene: TRBJ2-3
CDR3 DNA: TGTGCCAGCAGCCAAGATCCCCTTCTAGCGGGAGGGAGGGCCACAGATACGCAGTATTTT
CDR3 protein: CASSQDPLLAGGRATDTQYF

V gene: TRBV25-1
clone size: -
D gene: -
J gene: TRBJ2-4
CDR3 DNA: TGTGCCAGCAGTGAATCGGGGCTAGCCAAAAACATTCAGTACTTC
CDR3 protein: CASSESGLAKNIQYF

V gene: TRBV11-2
clone size: -
D gene: TRBD1
J gene: TRBJ1-2
CDR3 DNA: TGTGCCAGCAGCCCGGGACAGGCTAACTATGGCTACACCTTC
CDR3 protein: CASSPGQANYGYTF

V gene: TRBV6-1
clone size: -
D gene: TRBD1
J gene: TRBJ1-6
CDR3 DNA: TGTGCCAGCAGCCAGGACAGGGACGGATCACCCCTCCACTTT
CDR3 protein: CASSQDRDGSPLHF

V gene: TRBV7-3
clone size: -
D gene: -
J gene: TRBJ2-3
CDR3 DNA: TGTGCCAGCAGCTCTGGGGACGACAGTACGCAGTATTTT
CDR3 protein: CASSSGDDSTQYF

V gene: TRBV5-1
clone size: -
D gene: TRBD1
J gene: TRBJ2-1
CDR3 DNA: TGCGCCAGCAGCTGGGGTAGGGGGCACTACAATGAGCAGTTCTTC
CDR3 protein: CASSWGRGHYNEQFF

V gene: TRBV4-1
clone size: -
D gene: TRBD1
J gene: TRBJ2-6
CDR3 DNA: TGCGCCAGTACAGAAACCGGGACAGGGGGCGCTGGGGCCAACGTCCTGACTTTC
CDR3 protein: CASTETGTGGAGANVLTF

V gene: TRBV7-8
clone size: -
D gene: -
J gene: TRBJ2-1
CDR3 DNA: TGTGCCAGCAGCTTAGGGGGGACCTACAATGAGCAGTTCTTC
CDR3 protein: CASSLGGTYNEQFF

V gene: TRBV4-1
clone size: -
D gene: TRBD2
J gene: TRBJ2-5
CDR3 DNA: TGCGCCAGCAGCCGGGAACCGGGACTAGCCAGGTTCGACCAGTACTTC
CDR3 protein: CASSREPGLARFDQYF

V gene: TRBV15
clone size: few
D gene: -
J gene: TRBJ1-6
CDR3 DNA: TGTGCCACCAGCAGAGATCAGGCCCTGCATTCACCCCTCCACTTT
CDR3 protein: CATSRDQALHSPLHF

V gene: TRBV29-1
clone size: -
D gene: TRBD2
J gene: TRBJ2-1
CDR3 DNA: TGCAGCGTCCTCAGCTTGGGACTAGCGGGAGGTGAGCAGTTCTTC
CDR3 protein: CSVLSLGLAGGEQFF

V gene: TRBV12-3/TRBV12-4
clone size: -
D gene: -
J gene: TRBJ2-5
CDR3 DNA: TGTGCCAGCAGTTTGTGGGGAGAGACCCAGTACTTC
CDR3 protein: CASSLWGETQYF

V gene: TRBV10-3
clone size: -
D gene: TRBD2
J gene: TRBJ2-4
CDR3 DNA: TGTGCCTCAACCGGGACTAGGGAAAACATTCAGTACTTC
CDR3 protein: CASTGTRENIQYF

V gene: TRBV7-6
clone size: -
D gene: -
J gene: TRBJ2-2
CDR3 DNA: TGTGCCAGCAGCTTTATAACCGGGGAGCTGTTTTTT
CDR3 protein: CASSFITGELFF

V gene: TRBV10-3
clone size: -
D gene: -
J gene: TRBJ1-5
CDR3 DNA: TGTGCCATCAAGGCGCCTGGGAGCAATCAGCCCCAGCATTTT
CDR3 protein: CAIKAPGSNQPQHF

V gene: TRBV6-5
clone size: -
D gene: -
J gene: TRBJ1-1
CDR3 DNA: TGTGCCAGCGCGAGGGGTGTGAAACAGAACACTGAAGCTTTCTTT
CDR3 protein: CASARGVKQNTEAFF

V gene: TRBV7-9
clone size: -
D gene: -
J gene: TRBJ2-5
CDR3 DNA: TGTGCCAGCAGCCCCCGCGGAGGGACGGTCCACCCTCAAGAGACCCAGTACTTC
CDR3 protein: CASSPRGGTVHPQETQYF

V gene: TRBV7-8
clone size: -
D gene: TRBD2
J gene: TRBJ2-5
CDR3 DNA: TGTGCCAGCAGCCAACGTCGACTAGCAGGGAAGACCCAGTACTTC
CDR3 protein: CASSQRRLAGKTQYF

V gene: TRBV5-1
clone size: -
D gene: TRBD2
J gene: TRBJ2-1
CDR3 DNA: TGCGCCAGCAGCGAATCCCCACTTAGCGGGAGGCCCTACAATGAGCAGTTCTTC
CDR3 protein: CASSESPLSGRPYNEQFF

V gene: TRBV4-2
clone size: -
D gene: TRBD2
J gene: TRBJ2-7
CDR3 DNA: TGTGCCAGCAGCCAAGATCAGTCACTAGCGGTCTACGAGCAGTACTTC
CDR3 protein: CASSQDQSLAVYEQYF

V gene: TRBV7-3
clone size: -
D gene: -
J gene: TRBJ2-3
CDR3 DNA: TGTGCCAGCAGCCGACTCGAAGCAGATACGCAGTATTTT
CDR3 protein: CASSRLEADTQYF

V gene: TRBV15
clone size: -
D gene: -
J gene: TRBJ1-2
CDR3 DNA: TGTGCCACCAGCAGAGTCGAGTGGAATGGCTACACCTTC
CDR3 protein: CATSRVEWNGYTF

V gene: TRBV11-2
clone size: -
D gene: -
J gene: TRBJ2-7
CDR3 DNA: TGTGCCAGCAGCCTAGGATTTCAGTACGAGCAGTACTTC
CDR3 protein: CASSLGFQYEQYF

V gene: TRBV12-3/TRBV12-4
clone size: -
D gene: -
J gene: TRBJ2-1
CDR3 DNA: TGTGCCAGCTCCTATTTGCGGAATGAGCAGTTCTTC
CDR3 protein: CASSYLRNEQFF